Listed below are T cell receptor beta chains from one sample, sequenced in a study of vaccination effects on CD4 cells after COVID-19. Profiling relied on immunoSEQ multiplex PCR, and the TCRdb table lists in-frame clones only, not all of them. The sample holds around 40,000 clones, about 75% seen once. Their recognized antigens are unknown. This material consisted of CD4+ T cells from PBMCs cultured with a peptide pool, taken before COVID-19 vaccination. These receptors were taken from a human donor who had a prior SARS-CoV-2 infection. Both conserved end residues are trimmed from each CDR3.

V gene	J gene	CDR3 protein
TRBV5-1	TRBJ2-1	ASSLVVLADTYNEQF
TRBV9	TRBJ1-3	ASSVGGVDGNTIY
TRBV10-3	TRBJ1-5	AIGSDSNQPQH
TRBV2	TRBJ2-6	ASSVEGTGANVLT
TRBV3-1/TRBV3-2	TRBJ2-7	ASSQYASGLGGEQY
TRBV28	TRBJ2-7	ASSLGGSGSYEQY
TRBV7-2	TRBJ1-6	ASSLLPYSNSPLH
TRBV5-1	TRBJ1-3	ASSSQGYSGNTIY
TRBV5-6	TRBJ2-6	ASSLAVRSFSGANVLT
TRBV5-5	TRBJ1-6	ASSLVGGYNSPLH
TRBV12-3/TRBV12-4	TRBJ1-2	ASSTGERYGYT
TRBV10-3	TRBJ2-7	AISETEGRLDEQY
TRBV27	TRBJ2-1	ASSFHTYNEQF
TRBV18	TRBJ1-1	ASSPPSQANTEAF
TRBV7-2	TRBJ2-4	ASSLWDKNIQY
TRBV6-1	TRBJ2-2	ASSDPPRQGTGELF
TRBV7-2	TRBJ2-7	ASSPYLPYEQY
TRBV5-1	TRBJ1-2	ASSLDPQAPRSYGYT
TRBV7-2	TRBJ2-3	ASSSRAGPTDTQY
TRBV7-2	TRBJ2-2	ASSRREAGELF
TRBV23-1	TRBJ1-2	ASSQSFGGEYGYT
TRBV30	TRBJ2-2	AWRLAANTGELF
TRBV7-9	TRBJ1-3	ASSLGQLEGNTIY
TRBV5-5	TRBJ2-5	ASSLALAGGETQY
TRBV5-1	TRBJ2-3	ASSLGEATDTQY
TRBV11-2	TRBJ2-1	ASSYLRGGKYNEQF
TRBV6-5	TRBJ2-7	ASRPDRGSYEQY
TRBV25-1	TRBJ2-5	ASSELGDRETAQY
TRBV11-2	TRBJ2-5	ASSWTSGGALGETQY